This T cell receptor (beta chain) stems from a study of blood T cell repertoires in COVID-19. The wider study: Samples of COVID-19 (acute and convalescent) were obtained from the United States, Italy and Spain. T cells, B-cell-depleted T cells, or PBMCs provided the cDNA or gDNA that served as material.

Per the original data handling: Amplification from reference gene primers served as the basis for estimated nucleated cell counts. The table came from immunoSEQ multiplex PCR; TCRdb's copy has only in-frame clones and leaves some out. V and J calls and clone size are given by that table; D and trimming were obtained from the DNA. The data show approximately 190,000 clones, 65% to 85% seen once. In germline, CDR1 is LNHDA, CDR2 SQIVND (reference sequence). V shed 6 bases and J shed 0 bases, with 17 bases lying between them. The CDR3 covers 16 residues. The TCR originated in a woman younger than 45 with acute or convalescent COVID-19. Sequenced input: peripheral blood. The rearrangement uses TRBV19 and TRBJ1-1, with a tentative D call TRBD1 (6 bases). The CDR3 DNA reads as TGTGCCAGTAGGATCGATGGGGGCAGGGTGAACACTGAAGCTTTCTTT. It is translated as CASRIDGGRVNTEAFF.